This T cell receptor (beta chain) is drawn from a study of OX40 agonist ivuxolimab in advanced cancers. Study information: The treatment was a fully human IgG2 OX40 agonist, ivuxolimab. General observations from the study: Clonal expansion among partial responders at 0.1-3.0 mg/kg ranked near the lowest. On average, a greater number of expanded clones characterised CD8+ T cells relative to CD4+.

Data came from immunoSEQ multiplex PCR; TCRdb stores just in-frame clones and leaves some out. Of around 86,000 clones listed, more than 80% are singletons. As to this clone: Its antigen is unidentified.

This CDR3 has 10 amino acids. The germline V gene encodes CDR1 DFQATT and CDR2 SNEGSKA (reference sequence). The V gene is TRBV20-1, the J gene TRBJ2-3, with no clear D. This specimen consisted of CD4+ or CD8+ T cells sorted from blood, obtained in a trial of the OX40 agonist ivuxolimab. The sequence was obtained from an adult with an advanced solid tumor such as melanoma, head and neck, liver or kidney cancer. CDR3 bases: TGCAGCGGCAGCACAGATACGCAGTATTTT. It is translated as CSGSTDTQYF.